The next 22 T cell receptor beta chains were all read from a single sample in a study of control samples from healthy donors and cancer patients. Clones were sequenced by immunoSEQ multiplex PCR, and TCRdb holds only the in-frame ones, with some missing. Of roughly 450,000 clones listed, about nine tenths are singletons. Sequences were obtained from PBMCs. The source is a man in his forties or fifties with head and neck cancer.

The J gene is TRBJ2-1, the V gene TRBV11-2; the D is unclear. Germline CDR1 is SGHAT and CDR2 is FQNNGV. This CDR3 has 13 amino acids. With 2 bases removed from V and 7 bases from J, the gap between germline ends came to 9 bases. The CDR3 DNA reads as TGTGCCAGCAGCTTAATCTTGGGTAATGAGCAGTTCTTC. It codes for CASSLILGNEQFF.

The CDR3 spells CASSLEQGSYGYTF. The CDR3 DNA sequence: TGCGCCAGCAGCTTAGAACAGGGATCCTATGGCTACACCTTC. The rearrangement uses TRBV5-1 and TRBJ1-2; maybe TRBD1 (6 bases). The germline gives CDR1 SGHRS, CDR2 YFSETQ. Trimming pared 2 bases from V and 4 bases from J, leaving 12 bases between. This CDR3 is 14 amino acids long.

The chain is built from TRBV30 and TRBJ1-1; unclear D gene. This CDR3 is 13 amino acids long. Trimming pared 2 bases from V and 4 bases from J, leaving 11 bases between. CDR1 GTSNPN and CDR2 SVGIG come from the germline V gene (reference sequence). CDR3 protein: CAWSFSLATEAFF. The CDR3 DNA reads as TGTGCCTGGAGTTTCTCGCTGGCCACTGAAGCTTTCTTT.

This chain's CDR3 is CASSLGLATDTQYF. Here the CDR3 DNA reads TGTGCCAGCAGTCTAGGACTAGCCACAGATACGCAGTATTTT. The chain uses TRBV27 and TRBJ2-3; 8 bases align to TRBD2. In germline, CDR1 is MNHEY, CDR2 SMNVEV (reference sequence). V lost 5 bases and J lost 2; bases outside the gene matches: 3. CDR3 size: 14 residues.

The genes are TRBV19 and TRBJ2-7; the D gene is possibly TRBD1 (6 bases). Between the trimmed V and J ends, which lost 6 bases and 5 bases, there was a span of 14 bases. Germline V gene lookup returns CDR1 LNHDA and CDR2 SQIVND (reference sequence). This CDR3 has 13 amino acids. CDR3 in DNA: TGTGCCAGTAGGGGGGACAACTCTAACGAGCAGTACTTC. Protein product: CASRGDNSNEQYF. Full variable domain (missing parts from reference TRBV19 and TRBJ2-7): DGGITQSPKYLFRKEGQNVTLSCEQNLNHDAMYWYRQDPGQGLRLIYYSQIVNDFQKGDIAEGYSVSREKKESFPLTVTSAQKNPTAFYLCASRGDNSNEQYFGPGTRLTVT.

This clone was detected only once. V is TRBV28 and J is TRBJ2-1; 7 bases are a match to TRBD1. V dropped 5 bases and J dropped 4; count of bases not matched to a gene: 8. Germline values: CDR1 MDHEN, CDR2 SYDVKM. The CDR3 is 15 residues long. The CDR3 is CASSPPGQRYNEQFF. DNA of the CDR3: TGTGCCAGCAGTCCGCCGGGACAGAGATACAATGAGCAGTTCTTC.

This rearrangement joins TRBV9 to TRBJ1-5; D perhaps matches TRBD1 (5 bases). The CDR3 is 14 amino acids. Trimming left V 4 bases short and J 3 bases short, with 11 bases between. The germline V gene has CDR1 SGDLS and CDR2 YYNGEE. CDR3 DNA sequence: TGTGCCAGCAGCCAGGCAGGGCCCAATCAGCCCCAGCATTTT. This gives the protein CASSQAGPNQPQHF.

This rearrangement joins TRBV25-1 to TRBJ2-7; D is undetermined. Trimming pared 4 bases from V and 0 bases from J, leaving 10 bases between. CDR1 and CDR2 (germline): MGHDK, SYGVNS. CDR3 length equals 14 residues. CDR3: CASSGGGSSYEQYF. CDR3 nucleotides: TGTGCCAGCAGTGGAGGCGGTAGCTCCTACGAGCAGTACTTC.

The CDR3 region has the DNA TGTGCCAGCAGTCCACTGGACAGGGACCATGAAAAACTGTTTTTT. Its protein is CASSPLDRDHEKLFF. The chain uses TRBV11-2 and TRBJ1-4; 8 bases align to TRBD1. This CDR3 is built from 15 residues. The ends lost 6 bases at V and 6 bases at J; junction bases unmatched: 9. Germline CDR1 is SGHAT and CDR2 is FQNNGV.

The chain recombines TRBV30 with TRBJ2-3; D could derive from TRBD1 or TRBD2 (6 bases each). There are 15 residues in the CDR3. Trimming shortened V by 1 base and J by 2 bases, and 13 bases separated the two germline ends. Germline assignment: CDR1 GTSNPN and CDR2 SVGIG (reference sequence). CDR3 coding DNA: TGTGCCTGGAGTGGGGGGCCGGGGGTCACAGATACGCAGTATTTT. Translation: CAWSGGPGVTDTQYF.

The CDR3 sequence: CASSHTDTQYF. The DNA of the CDR3 is TGTGCCAGCAGTCACACAGATACGCAGTATTTT. This chain connects TRBV6-6 to TRBJ2-3; no clear D gene. V lost 5 bases, J lost 2 bases, and 2 bases lay in between. From germline, CDR1 is MNHNY and CDR2 SVGAGI (reference sequence). The CDR3 runs 11 residues.

The chain combines TRBV19 with TRBJ1-1; D is ambiguous. CDR1 is LNHDA and CDR2 is SQIVND in the germline V gene (reference sequence). This CDR3 contains 13 residues. Trimming pared 7 bases from V and 4 bases from J, leaving 13 bases between. CDR3 DNA: TGTGCCAGTAAGGTTGCGGGCCTCACTGAAGCTTTCTTT. Amino acid sequence: CASKVAGLTEAFF.

This clone occurred once. The chain links TRBV30 to TRBJ2-2; D may be TRBD1 (5 bases). The CDR3 runs to 17 residues. Trimming stripped 3 bases from V and 2 bases from J, with 19 bases between. The V gene's germline CDR1 is GTSNPN and CDR2 SVGIG (reference sequence). The CDR3 sequence is CAWSGYPTGENTGELFF. DNA for the CDR3: TGTGCCTGGAGCGGATACCCCACAGGTGAAAACACCGGGGAGCTGTTTTTT.

The CDR3: CATSLRTGESKQPQHF. In DNA form, the CDR3 reads TGTGCCACCAGCTTGAGGACAGGGGAATCGAAGCAGCCCCAGCATTTT. The chain uses TRBV15 and TRBJ1-5, with 9 bases matching TRBD1. The CDR3 is made up of 16 amino acids. V was clipped by 5 bases and J by 7 bases; unmatched bases: 12. Germline V gives CDR1 LNHNV, CDR2 YYDKDF (reference sequence).

The chain joins TRBV5-1 to TRBJ2-3, with 10 nucleotides matching TRBD1. The CDR3 covers 16 residues. In germline, CDR1 is SGHRS, CDR2 YFSETQ. The V gene end was trimmed by 0 bases and the J gene end by 2 bases; junction bases not matched to a gene: 3. The CDR3 DNA follows: TGCGCCAGCAGCTTGGGGACAGGGGGATACACAGATACGCAGTATTTT. This translates into CASSLGTGGYTDTQYF.

This clone was found once. CDR3 region: CASGQFEQFF. The CDR3 DNA reads TGTGCCAGCGGTCAATTTGAGCAGTTCTTC. The chain has TRBV25-1 and TRBJ2-1; D remains unclear. Germline-derived CDR1 and CDR2 are MGHDK and SYGVNS. The CDR3 length is 10 residues. The germline V and J ends were trimmed by 8 bases and 9 bases, with 8 bases remaining between them.

The CDR3 here is CASSPFPGGYTF. CDR3 in DNA: TGTGCCAGCAGCCCATTCCCTGGTGGCTACACCTTC. The chain combines TRBV12-3 or TRBV12-4 with TRBJ1-2; D is unclear. Trimming left V 6 bases short and J 7 bases short, with 12 bases between. This CDR3 contains 12 residues.

V and J are TRBV27 and TRBJ2-3; D might be TRBD1 (5 bases). Trimming took off 7 bases at V and 5 bases at J, with 13 bases between the two ends. The CDR3 loop spans 13 amino acids. Germline loops: CDR1 MNHEY, CDR2 SMNVEV (reference sequence). The CDR3 nucleotides read TGTGCCAGCACCCGACAGTTCGGAGATACGCAGTATTTT. It translates to CASTRQFGDTQYF.

The rearrangement links TRBV6-2 or TRBV6-3 to TRBJ2-2; D is undetermined. Germline loops: CDR1 MNHEY, CDR2 SVGEGT. The CDR3 extends over 12 amino acids. Trimming cost V 2 bases and J 6 bases, with 4 bases left between them. CDR3 loop: CASSYRPGELFF. The CDR3 nucleotides read TGTGCCAGCAGTTACAGGCCCGGGGAGCTGTTTTTT.

This chain links TRBV4-1 with TRBJ1-1; D not resolved. CDR1 and CDR2 (germline): MGHRA, YSYEKL. V gave up 3 bases and J gave up 7 bases, with 18 bases separating them. This CDR3 comprises 15 residues. In DNA, the CDR3 is TGCGCCAGCAGCCACGCGGCCAGCGGAGTTTTTGAAGCTTTCTTT. Encoded protein: CASSHAASGVFEAFF.

This chain joins TRBV5-1 and TRBJ1-1; tentative D call: TRBD1 (6 bases). Germline CDR1 is SGHRS and CDR2 is YFSETQ. The V end lost 4 bases, the J end lost 3 bases, and 10 bases lay between the germline ends. The CDR3 covers 13 residues. The CDR3 coding sequence is TGCGCCAGCAGCCCGAAGGGGGACACTGAAGCTTTCTTT. Amino acids: CASSPKGDTEAFF.

The chain has TRBV9 and TRBJ1-6; D is undetermined. Germline V gives CDR1 SGDLS, CDR2 YYNGEE. The CDR3 has 15 amino acids. V lost 4 bases to trimming and J lost 5 bases, with 13 bases between them. The CDR3 DNA sequence: TGTGCCAGCAGCCCCCACTCCGGGGATAATTCACCCCTCCACTTT. It is translated as CASSPHSGDNSPLHF.